A single sample is the source of the 11 T cell receptor beta chains below, sequenced in a study of PD-1 blockade in classical Hodgkin lymphoma. Some clones are missing from TCRdb's copy, which holds only in-frame ones; the method was immunoSEQ multiplex PCR. The sample lists tens of thousands of clones, 85% to 90% occurring once. With no exception, relapse followed autologous stem cell transplantation in all patients, and brentuximab vedotin exposure varied. The starting material was peripheral blood mononuclear cells (PBMCs), obtained at baseline. The receptors derive from a human donor with classical Hodgkin lymphoma.

V usage is TRBV7-9 and J usage is TRBJ2-5; D might be TRBD1 or TRBD2, each matching 5 bases. CDR3 length: 15 residues. In germline, CDR1 is SEHNR, CDR2 FQNEAQ (reference sequence). Trimming pared 1 base from V and 5 bases from J, leaving 14 bases between. CDR3 protein: CASSLDGTAQETQYF. The CDR3 DNA sequence: TGTGCCAGCAGCTTAGATGGGACGGCGCAGGAGACCCAGTACTTC.

The V and J genes are TRBV5-1 and TRBJ2-3; TRBD2 might be the D (6 bases). The CDR3 has 15 amino acids. Germline-derived CDR1 and CDR2 are SGHRS and YFSETQ. Trimming stripped 0 bases from V and 1 base from J, with 9 bases between. DNA for the CDR3: TGCGCCAGCAGCTTGGCGGGGGAGGGCACAGATACGCAGTATTTT. Its translation is CASSLAGEGTDTQYF.

For the CDR3, the DNA is TGTGCCAGCAGCCCCACGGGGGGGAGCACTGAAGCTTTCTTT. Encoded protein: CASSPTGGSTEAFF. This chain connects TRBV7-3 to TRBJ1-1; D possibly corresponds to TRBD1 (5 bases). Per germline, CDR1 SGHTA and CDR2 FQGTGA. The CDR3 runs to 14 residues. V was cut by 5 bases and J by 4 bases, with 14 bases left in between.

V usage is TRBV5-1 and J usage is TRBJ1-4, with 12 bases aligning to TRBD1. Germline loops: CDR1 SGHRS, CDR2 YFSETQ. There are 15 residues in the CDR3. V gave up 0 bases and J gave up 8 bases; unmatched junction bases: 2. CDR3 nucleotides: TGCGCCAGCAGCTTGGCCGGGACAGGGGGCGAAAAACTGTTTTTT. Encoded protein: CASSLAGTGGEKLFF.

The CDR3 DNA reads TGTGCCAGCAGTTTTCGGGGAGGGGCTGAAGCTTTCTTT. Amino acids: CASSFRGGAEAFF. V is TRBV27 and J is TRBJ1-1; tentatively, D is TRBD1 (5 bases). The CDR3 covers 13 residues. With 3 bases removed from V and 6 bases from J, the gap between germline ends came to 11 bases. Germline lookup yields CDR1 MNHEY and CDR2 SMNVEV (reference sequence).

V and J are TRBV18 and TRBJ2-6; no firm D call. Germline V lookup: CDR1 KGHSH, CDR2 LQKENI. Trimming took 3 bases from V and 1 from J, leaving 7 bases between them. The CDR3 runs to 15 residues. CDR3 region: CASSPTDSGANVLTF. In nucleotides, the CDR3 is TGTGCCAGCTCACCTACCGATTCTGGGGCCAACGTCCTGACTTTC.

V gene TRBV6-6 combines with J gene TRBJ1-2; no definite D call. There are 14 residues in the CDR3. Trimming stripped 4 bases from V and 3 bases from J, with 12 bases between. In germline, CDR1 is MNHNY, CDR2 SVGAGI (reference sequence). CDR3 DNA: TGTGCCAGCAGTTCCCGTCACACATACTATGGCTACACCTTC. This codes for CASSSRHTYYGYTF.

In this sample, this clone turned up once. The rearrangement joins TRBV5-1 to TRBJ1-1; 9 nucleotides match TRBD1. V trimming: 4 bases; J trimming: 1 base; junction bases outside the gene matches: 5. The CDR3 sequence is 15 residues long. In germline, CDR1 is SGHRS, CDR2 YFSETQ. The CDR3 DNA sequence: TGCGCCAGCAGCGCAACAGGGGGCGAGAACACTGAAGCTTTCTTT. It translates to CASSATGGENTEAFF.

This clone was detected once. V gene TRBV5-1 combines with J gene TRBJ2-7; D unclear. The CDR3 is 14 amino acids. Germline V gives CDR1 SGHRS, CDR2 YFSETQ. V lost 4 bases and J lost 3, with 14 bases in between. CDR3 amino acids: CASSIDDTFYEQYF. The CDR3 DNA sequence: TGCGCCAGCAGCATTGACGACACCTTCTACGAGCAGTACTTC.

This clone was observed a single time. The rearrangement uses TRBV5-1 and TRBJ2-1, with 8 bases fitting TRBD1. Trimming cost V 6 bases and J 0 bases; bases outside gene matches: 5. This CDR3 has 15 residues. Germline loops: CDR1 SGHRS, CDR2 YFSETQ. The DNA of the CDR3 is TGCGCCAGCACCCAGGGGGCCGGCTCCTACAATGAGCAGTTCTTC. Its protein product is CASTQGAGSYNEQFF.

The CDR3: CASSQDGGGYNEQFF. The CDR3 coding sequence is TGCGCCAGCAGCCAAGATGGTGGGGGCTACAATGAGCAGTTCTTC. V usage is TRBV4-1 and J usage is TRBJ2-1, with D tentatively TRBD1 or TRBD2 (5 bases each). Germline-derived CDR1 and CDR2 are MGHRA and YSYEKL. V lost 0 bases to trimming and J lost 3 bases, with 9 bases between them. There are 15 residues in the CDR3.